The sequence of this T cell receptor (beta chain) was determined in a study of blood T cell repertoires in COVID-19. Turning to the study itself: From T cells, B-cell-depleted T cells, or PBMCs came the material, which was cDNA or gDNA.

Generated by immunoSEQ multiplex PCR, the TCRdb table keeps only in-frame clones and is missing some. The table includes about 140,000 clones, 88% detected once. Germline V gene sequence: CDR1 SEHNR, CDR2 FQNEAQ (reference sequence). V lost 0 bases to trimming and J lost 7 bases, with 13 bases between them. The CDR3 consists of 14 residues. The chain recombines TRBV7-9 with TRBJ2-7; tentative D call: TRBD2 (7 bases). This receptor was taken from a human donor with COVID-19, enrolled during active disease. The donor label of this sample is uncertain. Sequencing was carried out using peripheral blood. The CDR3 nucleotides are TGTGCCAGCAGCTTAGCCGGGGGGCTTAGGGAGCAGTACTTC. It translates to CASSLAGGLREQYF.